This is a list of T cell receptor beta chains from one sample in a study of graft-versus-host responses after intestinal transplantation. Generated by immunoSEQ multiplex PCR, the TCRdb table keeps only in-frame clones and is missing some. This sample carries more than 85,000 clones, around 83% of them seen once, and the ten largest clones take around 0.86%. These TCRs' antigens remain unknown. Here the sequenced sample was unstimulated CD4+ T cells sorted from spleen or lymph node cells, taken before intestinal transplant. Receptor source: a human donor who received an intestinal transplant. CDR3s include the opening cysteine and the closing phenylalanine or tryptophan. The order of the fields is J gene, D gene, clone size, V gene, CDR3 protein, CDR3 DNA. A D gene is named only where the DNA matches it firmly. Clone size appears in some rows only: once, few, many, or a class for an expanded clone.

>TRBJ2-7|NA|NA|TRBV28
CASSTPGQVSYEQYF
TGTGCCAGCAGTACCCCGGGACAAGTATCCTACGAGCAGTACTTC
>TRBJ1-1|TRBD1|NA|TRBV5-1
CASSRGTGVTEAFF
TGCGCCAGCAGCCGAGGGACAGGGGTCACTGAAGCTTTCTTT
>TRBJ2-1|TRBD2|NA|TRBV7-6
CASSLVMTSGVVSEQFF
TGTGCCAGCAGCTTAGTTATGACTAGCGGCGTGGTCAGTGAGCAGTTCTTC
>TRBJ1-1|NA|NA|TRBV28
CASSRGPGLEAFF
TGTGCCAGCAGTCGAGGACCAGGGCTGGAAGCTTTCTTT
>TRBJ1-2|NA|NA|TRBV19
CASSPSGNPNYGYTF
TGTGCCAGTAGCCCTTCAGGGAATCCCAACTATGGCTACACCTTC
>TRBJ2-7|TRBD1|NA|TRBV15
CATRPGQGVYEQYF
TGTGCCACCAGACCGGGACAGGGGGTCTACGAGCAGTACTTC
>TRBJ2-5|TRBD1|NA|TRBV7-8
CASSPQRPRDRVTQETQYF
TGTGCCAGCAGCCCTCAACGACCGCGGGACAGGGTCACCCAGGAGACCCAGTACTTC
>TRBJ2-5|NA|NA|TRBV20-1
CSARPEETQYF
TGCAGTGCTAGACCGGAAGAGACCCAGTACTTC
>TRBJ2-7|NA|NA|TRBV5-1
CASSFGLIMGYEQYF
TGCGCCAGCAGCTTTGGACTTATAATGGGGTACGAGCAGTACTTC
>TRBJ2-2|NA|NA|TRBV19
CASSIARGHTGELFF
TGTGCCAGTAGTATAGCCAGGGGACACACCGGGGAGCTGTTTTTT
>TRBJ2-2|TRBD1|NA|TRBV27
CASSLLGQGETGELFF
TGTGCCAGCAGTTTATTAGGGCAGGGGGAAACCGGGGAGCTGTTTTTT
>TRBJ1-6|NA|NA|TRBV28
CASSLSRSTVLRLNSPLHF
TGTGCCAGCAGTTTAAGTAGATCGACAGTGCTTAGATTAAATTCACCCCTCCACTTT
>TRBJ2-5|TRBD2|NA|TRBV4-2
CASSQDWAGGGETQYF
TGTGCCAGCAGCCAAGATTGGGCGGGAGGGGGAGAGACCCAGTACTTC
>TRBJ2-5|TRBD1|NA|TRBV27
CASSPGQGLRETQYF
TGTGCCAGCAGCCCCGGACAGGGATTAAGGGAGACCCAGTACTTC
>TRBJ1-2|TRBD1|NA|TRBV5-5
CASSLTHRGGVVGYTF
TGTGCCAGCAGCCTTACTCACAGGGGGGGCGTGGTAGGCTACACCTTC
>TRBJ2-1|TRBD1|NA|TRBV6-1
CASNPSGGWGEQFF
TGTGCCAGCAATCCCTCAGGGGGCTGGGGTGAGCAGTTCTTC
>TRBJ1-1|NA|NA|TRBV7-6
CASSLVRNTEAFF
TGTGCCAGCAGCTTAGTTAGGAACACTGAAGCTTTCTTT
>TRBJ2-7|TRBD1|NA|TRBV4-2
CASSQPGQIYEQYF
TGTGCCAGCAGCCAGCCGGGACAGATCTACGAGCAGTACTTC
>TRBJ2-3|NA|NA|TRBV4-2
CASSQGVADEGDTQYF
TGTGCCAGCAGCCAAGGGGTAGCGGACGAAGGAGATACGCAGTATTTT
>TRBJ1-4|NA|NA|TRBV4-1
CASSRAGIPTEKLFF
TGCGCCAGCAGCCGCGCCGGGATCCCAACAGAAAAACTGTTTTTT
>TRBJ2-3|NA|NA|TRBV7-2
CASSPDWGRGTQYF
TGTGCCAGCAGCCCAGACTGGGGCAGGGGTACGCAGTATTTT
>TRBJ2-7|TRBD2|NA|TRBV27
CASSFKREVTYEQYF
TGTGCCAGCAGTTTCAAGCGGGAGGTCACGTACGAGCAGTACTTC
>TRBJ1-2|TRBD1|NA|TRBV5-8
CASSPPGTGLDGYTF
TGTGCCAGCAGCCCTCCCGGGACAGGGCTCGATGGCTACACCTTC
>TRBJ2-3|TRBD1|NA|TRBV11-2
CASSLTGTVTDTQYF
TGTGCCAGCAGCCTAACCGGGACAGTAACAGATACGCAGTATTTT
>TRBJ2-1|TRBD2|NA|TRBV6-1
CASKRGGSGDEQFF
TGTGCCAGCAAGCGGGGGGGCTCCGGAGATGAGCAGTTCTTC
>TRBJ1-2|TRBD1|NA|TRBV28
CASRKNRDRRSWGYTF
TGTGCCAGCAGGAAGAACCGGGACAGGAGGAGTTGGGGCTACACCTTC
>TRBJ1-4|TRBD1|NA|TRBV9
CASSPGQGREKLFF
TGTGCCAGCAGCCCGGGACAGGGTCGTGAAAAACTGTTTTTT
>TRBJ2-7|TRBD1|NA|TRBV5-1
CASSLTGEPYEQYF
TGCGCCAGCAGCCTGACAGGGGAACCCTACGAGCAGTACTTC
>TRBJ2-3|NA|NA|TRBV4-1
CASSPLGGALTDTQYF
TGCGCCAGCAGCCCCCTAGGAGGGGCTCTCACAGATACGCAGTATTTT
>TRBJ1-1|TRBD1|NA|TRBV7-8
CASSKRTGGAYANEAFF
TGTGCCAGCAGCAAAAGGACAGGGGGCGCGTATGCAAATGAAGCTTTCTTT
>TRBJ2-5|NA|NA|TRBV18
CASSPSQKETQYF
TGTGCCAGCTCACCAAGCCAAAAAGAGACCCAGTACTTC
>TRBJ2-7|TRBD1|few|TRBV30
CAWSPGQGNEQYF
TGTGCCTGGAGTCCGGGACAGGGCAACGAGCAGTACTTC
>TRBJ2-7|TRBD1|NA|TRBV25-1
CASSGSGTALPQYF
TGTGCCAGCAGTGGGTCCGGGACAGCACTCCCGCAGTACTTC
>TRBJ2-7|NA|once|TRBV19
CASSIQAGSSYEQYF
TGTGCCAGTAGTATACAAGCAGGTAGCTCCTACGAGCAGTACTTC
>TRBJ1-5|NA|NA|TRBV28
CASERHVGLSNQPQHF
TGTGCCAGCGAAAGACATGTCGGCTTAAGCAATCAGCCCCAGCATTTT
>TRBJ2-7|TRBD1|NA|TRBV6-1
CASSADRGPYEQYF
TGTGCCAGCAGTGCGGACAGGGGGCCGTACGAGCAGTACTTC
>TRBJ1-2|TRBD1|once|TRBV7-2
CASSTGQGYGYTF
TGTGCCAGCAGCACAGGACAGGGCTATGGCTACACCTTC
>TRBJ2-3|NA|NA|TRBV14
CASSQGLRTTPFRGTQYF
TGTGCCAGCAGCCAAGGTTTGCGTACGACCCCCTTTCGGGGTACGCAGTATTTT
>TRBJ2-7|NA|NA|TRBV18
CASSPPSPNSYEQYF
TGTGCCAGCTCACCACCATCTCCTAACTCCTACGAGCAGTACTTC
>TRBJ1-5|NA|NA|TRBV2
CASSATGNQPQHF
TGTGCCAGCAGTGCTACAGGTAATCAGCCCCAGCATTTT
>TRBJ2-7|TRBD2|few|TRBV6-5
CATQRTSGSYEQYF
TGTGCCACCCAGAGGACTAGCGGGAGTTACGAGCAGTACTTC
>TRBJ2-7|NA|NA|TRBV7-2
CASSHRENSYEQYF
TGTGCCAGCAGCCACAGGGAAAACTCCTACGAGCAGTACTTC